The 27 T cell receptor beta chains presented below share a single source sample, sequenced in a study of beta chain features in type 1 diabetes. Study outcomes and limitations: Within each of all four CD4+ subsets, Type 1 diabetes patients had TCRB CDR3s that were moderately but significantly shorter.

Reverse transcribing all isolated RNA meant expressed TCRB transcripts were sequenced. The data were produced by immunoSEQ multiplex PCR, yet TCRdb's version contains in-frame clones alone and is incomplete. This sample has about 190,000 clones, with approximately 8% found just once. Which antigens these TCRs recognize remains unknown. Sequencing was performed on central memory CD4+ T cells from blood. These receptors originate from a woman between 35 and 50 years old with type 1 diabetes.

The sample holds a few counts of this clone. CDR3 region: CASSLLANTQYF. CDR3 DNA sequence: TGTGCCAGCAGCTTGCTCGCGAATACGCAGTATTTT. The gene calls are TRBV5-6 and TRBJ2-3; D not resolved. Germline CDR1 is SGHDT and CDR2 is YYEEEE. The length of the CDR3 is 12 residues. The V end was cut by 1 base, the J end by 7 bases, with 7 bases between.

The V gene is TRBV19, the J gene TRBJ2-2, with D unresolved. Germline values: CDR1 LNHDA, CDR2 SQIVND (reference sequence). Trimming left V 5 bases short and J 7 bases short, with 8 bases between. This CDR3 has 12 amino acids. CDR3 in amino acids: CASSPVLGELFF. In DNA, the CDR3 is TGTGCCAGTAGTCCCGTCCTCGGGGAGCTGTTTTTT.

This clone was seen a few times. V and J are TRBV21-1 and TRBJ1-2. TRBV21-1 is annotated as a pseudogene. The CDR3 is made up of 14 amino acids. The CDR3 protein is CASSKREGAFGYTF. The DNA for the CDR3 is TGTGCCAGCAGCAAACGGGAGGGGGCGTTTGGCTACACCTTC.

V gene TRBV27 combines with J gene TRBJ1-1; D perhaps matches TRBD1 (6 bases). The CDR3 is made up of 15 amino acids. In germline, CDR1 is MNHEY, CDR2 SMNVEV (reference sequence). V was clipped by 1 base and J by 4 bases, with 13 bases between them. In DNA form, the CDR3 reads TGTGCCAGCAGTTTATACGCAGGGGTGGCCACTGAAGCTTTCTTT. Translated: CASSLYAGVATEAFF.

This clone was counted only a few times. The chain carries TRBV6-1 and TRBJ2-4; D is unclear. This CDR3 spans 13 amino acids. Germline CDR1 is MNHNS and CDR2 is SASEGT. Trimming left V 1 base short and J 7 bases short, with 8 bases between. CDR3 protein: CASSEGRWNIQYF. For the CDR3, the DNA is TGTGCCAGCAGTGAAGGCAGATGGAACATTCAGTACTTC.

This clone was detected only a few times. The chain employs TRBV28 and TRBJ1-2; possible D gene TRBD1, 5 bases. Trimming shortened V by 2 bases and J by 7 bases, and 17 bases separated the two germline ends. The CDR3 covers 15 residues. Germline CDR1 and CDR2: MDHEN and SYDVKM. The chain's CDR3 is CASSLTPGFVTGYTF. CDR3 DNA sequence: TGTGCCAGCAGTTTAACTCCAGGGTTTGTCACTGGCTACACCTTC.

The chain couples TRBV7-3 to TRBJ1-6; the D gene is possibly TRBD1 (5 bases). This CDR3 has 13 residues. V gave up 4 bases and J gave up 9 bases, with 10 bases separating them. CDR1 is SGHTA, CDR2 FQGTGA, per germline. The CDR3: CASSSLGGSPLHF. The DNA for the CDR3 is TGTGCCAGCAGCTCCCTGGGGGGTTCACCCCTCCACTTT.

The table lists this clone with a few counts. The rearrangement uses TRBV7-9 and TRBJ1-1; D is ambiguous. The V gene lost 1 base and the J gene lost 8 bases, with 14 bases spanning the gap. This CDR3 is built from 14 residues. Germline V gene sequence: CDR1 SEHNR, CDR2 FQNEAQ (reference sequence). Here the CDR3 DNA reads TGTGCCAGCAGCTTAGGAATGGGTGAGGGAGAAGCTTTCTTT. Protein product: CASSLGMGEGEAFF.

V gene TRBV2 combines with J gene TRBJ1-5, with 9 bases lining up with TRBD1. The CDR3 consists of 14 residues. Per the germline V gene, CDR1 is SNHLY and CDR2 is FYNNEI. V gave up 7 bases and J gave up 5 bases; unmatched junction bases: 6. The CDR3 coding sequence is TGTGCCAGCACTGACAGGGGGGTTTATCAGCCCCAGCATTTT. It encodes CASTDRGVYQPQHF.

In its sample, this clone was seen a few times. The chain joins TRBV28 to TRBJ2-1; TRBD2 matches at 16 bases. The J segment lost 10 bases and the V segment lost 4 bases, leaving 13 bases of the junction unmatched. Germline V gene lookup returns CDR1 MDHEN and CDR2 SYDVKM. The CDR3 consists of 18 residues. The CDR3 sequence: CASSSSGAGTSGGVEQFF. In DNA form, the CDR3 reads TGTGCCAGCAGTTCCTCGGGGGCCGGGACTAGCGGGGGGGTGGAGCAGTTCTTC.

In this sample, this clone turned up a few times. The chain recombines TRBV19 with TRBJ2-2; 8 nucleotides line up with TRBD1. The CDR3 contains 14 residues. The J segment lost 5 bases and the V segment lost 7 bases, leaving 6 bases of the junction unmatched. Germline V gives CDR1 LNHDA, CDR2 SQIVND (reference sequence). CDR3 sequence reads: CASNGQGQTGELFF. The CDR3 DNA reads TGTGCCAGTAACGGACAGGGTCAAACCGGGGAGCTGTTTTTT.

This rearrangement joins TRBV30 to TRBJ2-1; 10 positions agree with TRBD2. V lost 2 bases to trimming and J lost 7 bases; unmatched junction nucleotides: 8. The CDR3 runs to 15 residues. Germline V gene sequence: CDR1 GTSNPN, CDR2 SVGIG (reference sequence). The CDR3 region has the DNA TGTGCCTGGAGTAAGCTAGCGGGAGTGAGTAATGAGCAGTTCTTC. It encodes CAWSKLAGVSNEQFF.

In this sample, this clone turned up a few times. The chain is built from TRBV4-1 and TRBJ2-5; 8 nucleotides match TRBD1. There are 14 residues in the CDR3. V shed 0 bases, J shed 4 bases, and the junction held 1 base outside the gene matches. Germline CDR1 and CDR2: MGHRA and YSYEKL. CDR3 DNA: TGCGCCAGCAGCCAAGAACAGGGGGGAGAGACCCAGTACTTC. Its translation is CASSQEQGGETQYF.

There are a few counts of this clone. V and J are TRBV7-8 and TRBJ2-3; TRBD1 matches at 8 bases. The ends lost 3 bases at V and 5 bases at J; junction bases unmatched: 7. The CDR3 spans 15 residues. CDR1 and CDR2 (germline): SGHVS, FQNEAQ. This chain's CDR3 is CASSFRGRPGDTQYF. Written as DNA, the CDR3 is TGTGCCAGCAGCTTCAGGGGGCGCCCAGGAGATACGCAGTATTTT.

In this sample, this clone turned up a few times. The chain recombines TRBV4-3 with TRBJ2-6; D might be TRBD2 (6 bases). This CDR3 has 16 residues. CDR1 is LGHNA, CDR2 YSLEER, per germline. The V and J ends lost 0 bases and 3 bases respectively, with 9 bases between them. CDR3 nucleotides: TGCGCCAGCAGCCAAGACCCCGGGGGTGGGGCCAACGTCCTGACTTTC. It specifies CASSQDPGGGANVLTF.

The rearrangement joins TRBV5-1 to TRBJ2-5; TRBD2 matches at 9 bases. Germline CDR1 and CDR2: SGHRS and YFSETQ. Losses at the gene ends were 0 bases for V and 5 bases for J; bases not matched to a gene: 8. The CDR3 runs 16 residues. In nucleotides, the CDR3 is TGCGCCAGCAGCTTGGGGCCGGGACTAGCTGGGGAGACCCAGTACTTC. Translating gives CASSLGPGLAGETQYF.

The table lists this clone with a few counts. This rearrangement joins TRBV5-4 to TRBJ2-3; 8 nucleotides align to TRBD1. The V segment lost 1 base and the J segment 3 bases; nucleotides outside the gene matches: 7. The CDR3 sequence is 16 residues long. From germline, CDR1 is SGHNT and CDR2 YYREEE (reference sequence). In DNA, the CDR3 is TGTGCCAGCAGCTTGCAAACAGGGGGTATGACAGATACGCAGTATTTT. Translating gives CASSLQTGGMTDTQYF.

This clone appeared many times. The gene calls are TRBV4-2 and TRBJ1-2; TRBD1 matches 7 bases. V lost 5 bases and J lost 7; bases outside the gene matches: 10. The germline V gene has CDR1 LGHNA and CDR2 YNFKEQ. The CDR3 is 14 amino acids. The CDR3 DNA reads as TGTGCCAGCAGCGAAGGACAGGCCCAAGGTGGCTACACCTTC. Protein product: CASSEGQAQGGYTF.

This clone was picked up a small number of times. V usage is TRBV7-8 and J usage is TRBJ2-3; 10 nucleotides agree with TRBD1. The CDR3 contains 16 residues. Germline V gene sequence: CDR1 SGHVS, CDR2 FQNEAQ. With 1 base clipped from V and 5 bases from J, the junction kept 6 bases outside the gene matches. The CDR3: CASSLGRDRGLDTQYF. The CDR3 DNA reads as TGTGCCAGCAGCTTAGGGAGGGACAGGGGACTAGATACGCAGTATTTT.

This clone showed up just a few times. This chain joins TRBV9 and TRBJ1-2; 11 nucleotides align to TRBD1. Germline V CDR1 and CDR2: SGDLS, YYNGEE. The length of the CDR3 is 15 residues. V shed 3 bases, J shed 6 bases, and the junction held 7 bases outside the gene matches. CDR3 residues: CASSATDRGPNGYTF. The CDR3 DNA reads TGTGCCAGCAGCGCTACGGACAGGGGGCCAAATGGCTACACCTTC.

The V and J genes are TRBV4-1 and TRBJ2-5, with 9 bases that match TRBD2. Germline CDR1 MGHRA, CDR2 YSYEKL. J was trimmed by 4 bases and V by 5 bases; bases with no gene match: 8. The CDR3 extends over 15 amino acids. The CDR3 loop is CASSIGTSRRETQYF. In nucleotides, the CDR3 is TGCGCCAGCAGCATCGGGACTAGCAGACGAGAGACCCAGTACTTC.

This clone was seen a handful of times. DNA of the CDR3: TGCAGCGTTGCCTCTACCTTAGCTAACTATGGCTACACCTTC. It is translated as CSVASTLANYGYTF. J is TRBJ1-2 and V is TRBV29-1, with D hard to call. Trimming took 4 bases from V and 0 from J, leaving 12 bases between them. Germline V lookup: CDR1 SQVTM, CDR2 ANQGSEA. The CDR3 loop spans 14 amino acids.

This clone was seen at least ten times. The chain links TRBV27 to TRBJ1-1; TRBD1 matches at 8 bases. The germline gives CDR1 MNHEY, CDR2 SMNVEV (reference sequence). The CDR3 sequence is 12 residues long. The trim removed 6 bases at V and 5 bases at J, leaving 2 bases unmatched. CDR3 amino acids: CASRGQATEAFF. The DNA for the CDR3 is TGTGCCAGCAGGGGACAGGCGACTGAAGCTTTCTTT.

The chain links TRBV5-1 to TRBJ2-7, with TRBD2 matching 8 bases. V was pared by 0 bases and J by 2 bases, with 1 base of the junction left unmatched. The CDR3 is 14 amino acids. Per germline, CDR1 SGHRS and CDR2 YFSETQ. Written as DNA, the CDR3 is TGCGCCAGCAGCTTGGCCGGGGGGGCCTACGAGCAGTACTTC. It encodes CASSLAGGAYEQYF.

This chain connects TRBV4-3 to TRBJ1-6, with a possible D match to TRBD1 (6 bases). The length of the CDR3 is 13 residues. The V gene lost 0 bases and the J gene lost 14 bases, with 11 bases spanning the gap. Germline V gene data show CDR1 as LGHNA and CDR2 as YSLEER. The CDR3 sequence: CASSQDRGLTLHF. CDR3 DNA sequence: TGCGCCAGCAGCCAAGACAGGGGCCTTACCCTCCACTTT.

The V and J genes are TRBV7-3 and TRBJ2-7; D call uncertain. Germline assignment: CDR1 SGHTA and CDR2 FQGTGA. The V end was cut by 2 bases, the J end by 4 bases, with 9 bases between. The CDR3 is made up of 13 amino acids. The CDR3 loop is CASSLGPNYEQYF. The CDR3 nucleotides are TGTGCCAGCAGCTTAGGGCCAAATTACGAGCAGTACTTC.

This clone has only a few counts. V usage is TRBV5-4 and J usage is TRBJ2-4, with 7 bases identical to TRBD1. In germline, CDR1 is SGHNT, CDR2 YYREEE (reference sequence). Unmatched junction bases numbered 1, after V lost 2 bases and J lost 5 bases. The CDR3 is 13 amino acids. CDR3 loop: CASSFQGENIQYF. In nucleotides, the CDR3 is TGTGCCAGCAGCTTCCAGGGGGAAAACATTCAGTACTTC.